The rows below give T cell receptor beta chains drawn from one sample of a study of cytomegalovirus exposure and HLA in healthy donors. Repertoires were generated with immunoSEQ multiplex PCR, while TCRdb's copy carries only in-frame clones and drops some. This table holds some 150,000 clones, over 60% found once. The sequencing sample was made of PBMCs. The receptors derive from a female donor in good health and CMV-seropositive. Both conserved end residues are part of each CDR3. A D gene is named only where the DNA matches it firmly. Clone size appears in some rows only: once, few, many, or a class for an expanded clone.

j_call v_call d_call clone_size cdr3_aa cdr3_nt
TRBJ2-7 TRBV7-6 TRBD1 - CASSLASGGYEQYF TGTGCCAGCAGCTTAGCCTCAGGGGGCTACGAGCAGTACTTC
TRBJ1-1 TRBV6-6 - - CASSRDRNEAFF TGTGCCAGCAGTCGAGACAGAAACGAAGCTTTCTTT
TRBJ1-2 TRBV10-3 TRBD1 - CAISDRGGDYGYTF TGTGCCATCAGCGACAGGGGTGGGGACTATGGCTACACCTTC
TRBJ1-6 TRBV6-5 - - CASGTGTNNSPLHF TGTGCCAGCGGAACCGGGACAAATAATTCACCCCTCCACTTT
TRBJ2-7 TRBV9 TRBD2 - CASSLEAGGKGEQYF TGTGCCAGCTCCCTGGAGGCGGGGGGAAAGGGCGAGCAGTACTTC
TRBJ2-2 TRBV7-9 - - CASSLESNTGELFF TGTGCCAGCAGCTTGGAGTCGAACACCGGGGAGCTGTTTTTT
TRBJ1-2 TRBV2 - once CASSPLSDRSYGYTF TGTGCCAGCAGTCCTCTAAGCGACAGGAGCTATGGCTACACCTTC
TRBJ1-4 TRBV9 - once CASSGTGQLNEKLFF TGTGCCAGCAGCGGCACCGGACAGCTTAATGAAAAACTGTTTTTT
TRBJ2-7 TRBV5-6 - - CASSFLKGPGYEQYF TGTGCCAGCAGCTTCCTAAAGGGGCCTGGGTACGAGCAGTACTTC
TRBJ2-5 TRBV9 - - CASSVVSGSGETQYF TGTGCCAGCAGCGTAGTTTCAGGGTCAGGGGAGACCCAGTACTTC
TRBJ2-1 TRBV28 TRBD2 - CASSLAGGPNEQFF TGTGCCAGCAGTTTAGCGGGGGGGCCCAATGAGCAGTTCTTC
TRBJ2-2 TRBV27 TRBD1 few CASRTGDTGELFF TGTGCCAGCAGGACAGGGGACACCGGGGAGCTGTTTTTT
TRBJ2-3 TRBV6-5 - few CASSYSLIGADTQYF TGTGCCAGCAGTTACTCACTCATCGGGGCAGATACGCAGTATTTT
TRBJ2-5 TRBV10-1 - - CASSGVGETQYF TGCGCCAGCAGTGGAGTCGGGGAGACCCAGTACTTC
TRBJ2-7 TRBV19 - - CASSISQGEQYF TGTGCCAGTAGTATCTCCCAGGGCGAGCAGTACTTC
TRBJ1-5 TRBV15 TRBD1 - CATSRDWAGGQPQHF TGTGCCACCAGCAGAGATTGGGCAGGGGGACAGCCCCAGCATTTT
TRBJ2-1 TRBV7-6 - - CASSLELGSVNEQFF TGTGCCAGCAGCTTAGAGCTAGGGAGTGTAAATGAGCAGTTCTTC
TRBJ2-1 TRBV6-1 - once CASSVGQNNEQFF TGTGCCAGCAGTGTTGGACAGAACAATGAGCAGTTCTTC
TRBJ2-1 TRBV7-3 TRBD2 - CASSSQGLAGGPYEQFF TGTGCCAGCAGCTCCCAGGGACTAGCGGGAGGGCCGTATGAGCAGTTCTTC
TRBJ2-5 TRBV2 - once CASSDPGTFETQYF TGTGCCAGCAGCGACCCCGGGACTTTCGAGACCCAGTACTTC
TRBJ1-1 TRBV10-2 TRBD1 few CASSGLGQGHTEAFF TGCGCCAGCAGTGGATTGGGACAGGGCCACACTGAAGCTTTCTTT
TRBJ2-7 TRBV6-1 TRBD1 few CASTPRTGGYEQYF TGTGCCAGCACCCCTCGGACAGGGGGTTACGAGCAGTACTTC
TRBJ1-5 TRBV14 - - CASSQQGKNQPQHF TGTGCCAGCAGCCAACAGGGTAAGAATCAGCCCCAGCATTTT
TRBJ1-4 TRBV5-1 TRBD1 - CASSLGTGSGEKLFF TGCGCCAGCAGCCTAGGGACAGGGAGTGGGGAAAAACTGTTTTTT
TRBJ2-3 TRBV6-1 - - CASGPDRRSTDTQYF TGTGCCAGCGGACCTGACAGGCGTAGCACAGATACGCAGTATTTT
TRBJ2-7 TRBV11-2 TRBD2 - CASSFRGGDVAYEQYF TGTGCCAGCAGCTTCCGGGGGGGGGACGTAGCCTACGAGCAGTACTTC
TRBJ2-2 TRBV5-4 - - CASSRMGAFATGFNTGELFF TGTGCCAGCAGTCGGATGGGCGCCTTCGCAACAGGGTTTAACACCGGGGAGCTGTTTTTT
TRBJ2-3 TRBV5-4 TRBD2 - CASRRGLAEISSTDTQYF TGTGCCAGCAGAAGGGGACTAGCGGAAATTTCTAGCACAGATACGCAGTATTTT
TRBJ2-7 TRBV2 - - CASSSGNYEQYF TGTGCCAGCAGTTCCGGGAACTACGAGCAGTACTTC
TRBJ2-5 TRBV5-4 - - CASSLGTAGAETQYF TGTGCCAGCAGCCTCGGGACAGCGGGGGCAGAGACCCAGTACTTC
TRBJ2-1 TRBV9 TRBD2 - CASSASGSSYNEQFF TGTGCCAGCAGCGCCAGCGGGAGCTCCTACAATGAGCAGTTCTTC
TRBJ2-7 TRBV9 TRBD1 - CASSVAGQGDEQYF TGTGCCAGCAGCGTAGCGGGACAGGGGGACGAGCAGTACTTC
TRBJ1-1 TRBV5-6 - few CASSLGRVTEAFF TGTGCCAGCAGCTTGGGAAGAGTCACTGAAGCTTTCTTT
TRBJ1-1 TRBV7-9 - - CASSLARGTEAFF TGTGCCAGCAGCTTAGCGCGGGGCACTGAAGCTTTCTTT
TRBJ2-1 TRBV7-8 - once CASSQITGILYNEQFF TGTGCCAGCAGCCAAATCACAGGGATCCTCTACAATGAGCAGTTCTTC
TRBJ1-4 TRBV6-1 TRBD1 - CASSEGDRVEKLFF TGTGCCAGCAGTGAAGGGGACAGGGTTGAAAAACTGTTTTTT
TRBJ2-2 TRBV5-6 TRBD2 - CASNPSRTSDSGGTGELFF TGTGCCAGCAACCCCAGCCGGACTAGCGACTCCGGAGGGACCGGGGAGCTGTTTTTT
TRBJ2-3 TRBV7-3 TRBD2 - CASSLNPSGATSTDTQYF TGTGCCAGCAGCTTAAATCCTAGCGGGGCCACTAGCACAGATACGCAGTATTTT
TRBJ2-3 TRBV6-1 TRBD1 - CASRLGQLSTDTQYF TGTGCCAGCAGGTTGGGACAGTTATCCACAGATACGCAGTATTTT
TRBJ1-5 TRBV30 - - CAWSGFLANQPQHF TGTGCCTGGAGTGGATTCTTAGCCAATCAGCCCCAGCATTTT
TRBJ1-5 TRBV4-1 - - CASSQVTGSQPQHF TGCGCCAGCAGCCAAGTCACAGGCTCTCAGCCCCAGCATTTT
TRBJ1-2 TRBV28 - - CASNNDRLYGYTF TGTGCCAGCAACAATGACAGACTCTATGGCTACACCTTC
TRBJ2-2 TRBV5-1 TRBD1 - CARETGQGRFTGELFF TGCGCCAGAGAGACGGGACAGGGGAGGTTTACCGGGGAGCTGTTTTTT
TRBJ2-7 TRBV19 TRBD1 - CASSIGPGQGARKSYEQYF TGTGCCAGTAGTATAGGACCGGGACAGGGGGCGCGTAAGTCCTACGAGCAGTACTTC
TRBJ1-2 TRBV9 TRBD1 - CASSATGQGAEGYTF TGTGCCAGCAGCGCGACGGGACAGGGGGCGGAGGGCTACACCTTC
TRBJ2-3 TRBV10-1 TRBD2 - CASSENPSGRDTQYF TGCGCCAGCAGTGAGAATCCTAGCGGGAGGGATACGCAGTATTTT
TRBJ1-1 TRBV19 - - CASSVARVNTEAFF TGTGCCAGTAGCGTGGCTCGGGTGAACACTGAAGCTTTCTTT
TRBJ1-4 TRBV7-2 - - CASSLDREEKLFF TGTGCCAGCAGCTTAGACAGGGAGGAAAAACTGTTTTTT
TRBJ2-7 TRBV5-5 TRBD1 - CASSLGTGFDEQYF TGTGCCAGCAGCCTTGGGACAGGGTTCGACGAGCAGTACTTC
TRBJ2-7 TRBV6-5 - - CASSTLGEQYF TGTGCCAGCAGTACCCTGGGCGAGCAGTACTTC